This T cell receptor (beta chain) was captured in a study of CD8+ T cells in alopecia areata (dated by TCRdb to the late 2010s). As for the study more broadly: Skin from C3H/HeJ donors aged about 6-12 months with spontaneous alopecia was grafted onto female C3H/HeJ recipients aged 7-10 weeks. The study used high-throughput TCRbeta sequencing to examine T cell clonal expansion in alopecia areata, in both the C3H/HeJ mouse model and human patients. Scalp clonality was compared across normal scalp (n=4), patchy alopecia areata scalp (n=8), and alopecia totalis/universalis scalp (n=8). The RNA source kit depended on sample type: the PAXgene miRNA kit for fixed scalp, the miRNeasy kit for PBMCs, and the RNeasy kit for mouse skin. TCRbeta CDR3 regions were amplified by immunoSEQ multiplex PCR with 35 Vbeta forward and 13 Jbeta reverse primers. Human TCRbeta sequencing covered scalp tissue and sorted CD4+ and CD8+ peripheral blood T cells from patchy and totalis/universalis alopecia areata patients and healthy controls.

Cells from mouse cutaneous lymph nodes were pooled, stained for CD4, CD8alpha, NKG2D, NKG2ACE and other markers, and then sorted on a BD Influx. Reading from cysteine to phenylalanine, the CDR3 counts 13 amino acids. Only the CDR3 bases that were read are kept: 27 of them, in frame from base 1. V and J lose 2 bases and 5 bases, and a span of 7 bases separates them. CDR1 is given as FNHDT and CDR2 as SITEND, both from the germline V gene (reference sequence). Libraries were made using the immunoSEQ multiplex PCR assay. For TCR sequencing, RNA was extracted from every sample and reverse transcribed into cDNA to serve as template. First-strand cDNA was synthesized using SuperScript III with a 2:1 mix of oligo-dT and random hexamers. Amplification bias was assessed with a synthetic immune receptor repertoire, and residual bias was removed computationally. Sequencing of the libraries was done on Illumina HiSeq with 60 bp reads that cover the CDR3, reading from J toward V. The authors processed their data as follows. After raw reads were preprocessed to remove errors, the CDR3 was defined following IMGT conventions as running from the conserved cysteine to phenylalanine. To get clonality, Shannon entropy was normalized by log2 of the number of productive unique TCRs and the result was subtracted from 1. CD4 or CD8 identity of scalp clones was inferred by cross-referencing scalp TCRbeta sequences with sorted blood CD4 and CD8 repertoires. The immuneACCESS repertoire file appears here via TCRdb, limited to in-frame rearrangements. These files lack a portion of the clones; in checked studies, under half of the deficit traces to unresolved V genes, and the cause of the others is not known. V, J and clone size derive from that table, while D and trimming were established from the DNA sequence. This sample contains 250,000 or so clones, none of which is a singleton. The ten biggest clones cover roughly 1.2% of the sample.

This clone was observed a handful of times. The antigen it recognizes is unknown. The gene nomenclature and germline references here are murine. The read ends 4 residues before the CDR3 terminus; that terminus is restored from the germline J gene. General study outcomes and caveats: Higher clonality and more expanded CD8+ clones were observed in lesional scalp than in normal scalp, particularly in alopecia totalis/universalis, a finding suggestive of antigenic drive. Unlike mouse skin, where gammadelta T cells dominate, normal human skin contains resident alphabeta T cells that get sequenced too, which complicates analysis of the scalp TCR repertoire. Shared TCR sequences between patients were less evident than in mice, which may be partly attributable to HLA diversity in the patient population.

The sample taken for sequencing was CD4+ T cells sorted from a lymph node. The sequence joins TRBV19 to TRBJ2-2; no D gene can be assigned with confidence. The clonotype was recovered from a C3H/HeJ mouse with alopecia areata. The MHC haplotype that this mouse strain carries is H2-k. For the CDR3, the sequence is CASSIAETGQLYF. The sequenced CDR3 bases are TGTGCCAGCAGTATTGCAGAAACCGGG.